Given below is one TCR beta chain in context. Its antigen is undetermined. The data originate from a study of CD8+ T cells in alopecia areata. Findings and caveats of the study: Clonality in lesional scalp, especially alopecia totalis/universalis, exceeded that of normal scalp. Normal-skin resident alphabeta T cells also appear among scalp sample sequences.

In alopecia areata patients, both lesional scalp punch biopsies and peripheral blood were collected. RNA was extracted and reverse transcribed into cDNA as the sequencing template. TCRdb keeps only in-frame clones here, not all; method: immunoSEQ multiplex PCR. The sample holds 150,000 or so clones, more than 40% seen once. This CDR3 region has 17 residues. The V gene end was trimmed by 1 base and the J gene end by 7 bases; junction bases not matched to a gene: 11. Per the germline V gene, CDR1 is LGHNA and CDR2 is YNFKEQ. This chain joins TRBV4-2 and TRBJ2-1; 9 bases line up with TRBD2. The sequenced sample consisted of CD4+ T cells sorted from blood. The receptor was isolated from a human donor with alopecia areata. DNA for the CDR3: TGTGCCAGCAGCCAAGCCTTAGCGGGAGAGTATCTAAATGAGCAGTTCTTC. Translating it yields CASSQALAGEYLNEQFF.